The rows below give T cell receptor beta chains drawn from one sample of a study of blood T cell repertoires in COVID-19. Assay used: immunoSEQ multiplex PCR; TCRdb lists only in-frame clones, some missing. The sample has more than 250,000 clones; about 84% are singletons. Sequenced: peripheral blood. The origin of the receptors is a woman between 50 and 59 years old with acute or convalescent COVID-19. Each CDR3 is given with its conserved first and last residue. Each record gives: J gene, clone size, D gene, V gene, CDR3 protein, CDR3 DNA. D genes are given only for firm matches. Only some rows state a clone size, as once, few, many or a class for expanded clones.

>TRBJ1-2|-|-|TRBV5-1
CATSSLPGYGYTF
TGCGCCACCTCCTCTTTGCCCGGCTATGGCTACACCTTC
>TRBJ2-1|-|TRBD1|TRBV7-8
CASSHRDRNNEQFF
TGTGCCAGCAGCCATCGGGACAGAAACAATGAGCAGTTCTTC
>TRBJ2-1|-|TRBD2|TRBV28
CASRGLEEGNEQFF
TGTGCCAGCAGGGGACTAGAGGAAGGCAATGAGCAGTTCTTC
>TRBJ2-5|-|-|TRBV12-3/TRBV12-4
CASSPEGAETQYF
TGTGCCAGCAGCCCCGAGGGAGCAGAGACCCAGTACTTC
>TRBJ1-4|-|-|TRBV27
CASSFTLRPRTATRLATNEKLFF
TGTGCCAGCAGTTTCACCCTCCGCCCCCGGACAGCTACTAGGCTCGCAACTAATGAAAAACTGTTTTTT
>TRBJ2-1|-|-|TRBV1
CTSSRLTLAGGGEQFF
TGCACCAGCAGCCGACTGACACTAGCGGGAGGCGGGGAGCAGTTCTTC
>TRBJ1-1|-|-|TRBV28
CASSLLRAGTLNTEAFF
TGTGCCAGCAGTTTATTGAGAGCGGGGACACTCAACACTGAAGCTTTCTTT
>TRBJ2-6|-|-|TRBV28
CASSLGLGRSGANVLTF
TGTGCCAGCAGCTTGGGGTTAGGGAGGTCTGGGGCCAACGTCCTGACTTTC
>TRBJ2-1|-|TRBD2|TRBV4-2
CASSVTSELSYNEQFF
TGTGCCAGCAGCGTTACTAGCGAACTCTCCTACAATGAGCAGTTCTTC
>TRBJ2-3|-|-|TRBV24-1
CATSGGGSTDTQYF
TGTGCCACCAGTGGGGGAGGTAGCACAGATACGCAGTATTTT
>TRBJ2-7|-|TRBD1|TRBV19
CASSDRGYEQYF
TGTGCCAGCTCGGACAGGGGCTACGAGCAGTACTTC
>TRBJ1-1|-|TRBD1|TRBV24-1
CATSDVDRGHAFF
TGTGCCACCAGTGACGTGGACAGGGGGCATGCTTTCTTT
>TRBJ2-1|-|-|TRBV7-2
CASSLYKYNEQFF
TGTGCCAGCAGCTTATATAAATACAATGAGCAGTTCTTC
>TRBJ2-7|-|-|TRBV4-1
CASSQDPHRGVEQYF
TGCGCCAGCAGCCAAGATCCCCACCGGGGTGTCGAGCAGTACTTC
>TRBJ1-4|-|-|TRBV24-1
CASCGAPCEKLFF
TGTGCCTCCTGCGGGGCCCCCTGTGAAAAACTGTTTTTT
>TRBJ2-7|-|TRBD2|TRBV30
CAWKGYSGRRSDEQYF
TGTGCCTGGAAGGGGTATAGCGGGAGGCGTTCCGACGAGCAGTACTTC
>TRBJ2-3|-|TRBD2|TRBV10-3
CAISESTASGPVGDTQYF
TGTGCCATCAGTGAGTCGACTGCTAGCGGCCCGGTCGGAGATACGCAGTATTTT
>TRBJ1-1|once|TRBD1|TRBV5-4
CASSSGQYTEAFF
TGTGCCAGCAGCTCGGGACAGTACACTGAAGCTTTCTTT
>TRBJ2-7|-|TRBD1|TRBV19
CASSRGQVSYEQYF
TGTGCCAGTAGCCGCGGACAGGTGTCCTACGAGCAGTACTTC
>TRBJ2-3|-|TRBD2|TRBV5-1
CASSPGLAGTDTQYF
TGCGCCAGCAGCCCGGGACTAGCGGGCACAGATACGCAGTATTTT
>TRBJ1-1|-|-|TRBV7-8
CASSLQALAFF
TGTGCCAGCAGCTTACAGGCTCTAGCTTTCTTT
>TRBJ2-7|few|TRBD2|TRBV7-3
CASSSIAGWSYEQYF
TGTGCCAGCAGCTCCATAGCGGGCTGGTCCTACGAGCAGTACTTC
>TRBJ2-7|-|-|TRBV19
CASSIKLPYEQYF
TGTGCCAGTAGTATTAAGCTGCCTTACGAGCAGTACTTC
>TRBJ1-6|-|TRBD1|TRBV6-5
CASSRDSHSPLHF
TGTGCCAGCAGCCGGGACAGCCATTCACCCCTCCACTTT
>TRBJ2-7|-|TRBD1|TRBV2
CASSGDREREQYF
TGTGCCAGCAGCGGTGACAGGGAACGCGAGCAGTACTTC
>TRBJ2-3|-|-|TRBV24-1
CATSDSVAISTDTQYF
TGTGCCACCAGTGACTCCGTAGCGATAAGCACAGATACGCAGTATTTT